One and the same sample provided the 19 T cell receptor beta chains below, sequenced in a study of T cell responses to AZD1222 COVID-19 vaccine. Assay: immunoSEQ multiplex PCR; the TCRdb copy retains only in-frame clones and omits some. Of roughly 120,000 clones listed, roughly 86% are singletons. Specimen: peripheral blood, collected 28 days after the second AZD1222 dose. The origin of the receptors is an adult who received the AZD1222 COVID-19 vaccine.

V is TRBV7-2 and J is TRBJ1-2; D gene unclear. The V and J ends lost 8 bases and 7 bases respectively, with 29 bases between them. The germline V gene encodes CDR1 SGHTA and CDR2 FQGNSA. This CDR3 comprises 17 residues. The CDR3 bases are TGTGCCAGCTCTAGCAGCCCGCTGACGCGGGCTCTGGGTGGCTACACCTTC. Its protein product is CASSSSPLTRALGGYTF.

This clone was detected only a few times. The chain couples TRBV6-5 to TRBJ2-7; possibly TRBD1 or TRBD2 for D (5 bases each). This CDR3 comprises 13 residues. The ends were cut back, 10 bases at V and 2 bases at J, with 15 bases in the middle. Germline V lookup: CDR1 MNHEY, CDR2 SVGAGI. The CDR3 region is CATTGDGAYEQYF. The DNA for the CDR3 is TGTGCCACTACCGGGGACGGGGCCTACGAGCAGTACTTC.

This chain joins TRBV5-5 and TRBJ2-7; D remains unclear. V lost 1 base, J lost 0 bases, and 8 bases lay in between. Germline values: CDR1 SGHKS, CDR2 YYEKEE (reference sequence). This CDR3 region has 14 residues. CDR3 nucleotides: TGTGCCAGCAGCTTGCGGTCTGTCTCCTACGAGCAGTACTTC. It yields the protein CASSLRSVSYEQYF. Drawing the rest from reference TRBV5-5 and TRBJ2-7, the complete variable domain is DAGVTQSPTHLIKTRGQQVTLRCSPISGHKSVSWYQQVLGQGPQFIFQYYEKEERGRGNFPDRFSARQFPNYSSELNVNALLLGDSALYLCASSLRSVSYEQYFGPGTRLTVT.

This chain connects TRBV28 to TRBJ1-4; 8 bases line up with TRBD1. J was trimmed by 8 bases and V by 5 bases; bases with no gene match: 4. This CDR3 is built from 13 residues. CDR1 and CDR2 from the germline V gene are MDHEN and SYDVKM. Here the CDR3 DNA reads TGTGCCAGCAGTCAACCAGGGGGCGAAAAACTGTTTTTT. Translation: CASSQPGGEKLFF.

This clone was seen a single time. The J gene is TRBJ2-7, the V gene TRBV4-1, with D perhaps given as TRBD1 or TRBD2 (5 bases each). With 4 bases removed from V and 0 bases from J, the gap between germline ends came to 10 bases. The CDR3 has 14 amino acids. The germline V gene has CDR1 MGHRA and CDR2 YSYEKL. The CDR3 DNA is TGCGCCAGCAGCCCCGTGAGGGGCTCCTACGAGCAGTACTTC. Protein: CASSPVRGSYEQYF.

This clone was counted only a few times. The chain uses TRBV7-2 and TRBJ2-5; 11 nucleotides align to TRBD2. The trim removed 5 bases at V and 4 bases at J, leaving 6 bases unmatched. The CDR3 is 15 residues long. Per the germline V gene, CDR1 is SGHTA and CDR2 is FQGNSA. The CDR3 sequence is CASSHSGGAGETQYF. DNA for the CDR3: TGTGCCAGCAGCCATAGCGGGGGGGCCGGAGAGACCCAGTACTTC.

The chain uses TRBV19 and TRBJ1-1; 7 nucleotides agree with TRBD1. This CDR3 is 14 amino acids long. The ends lost 6 bases at V and 4 bases at J; junction bases unmatched: 8. CDR1 is LNHDA, CDR2 SQIVND, per germline (reference sequence). The CDR3 sequence: CASSDRAARTEAFF. The CDR3 DNA is TGTGCCAGTAGCGACAGGGCTGCGCGCACTGAAGCTTTCTTT. Filled out from reference TRBV19 and TRBJ1-1, the complete variable domain reads DGGITQSPKYLFRKEGQNVTLSCEQNLNHDAMYWYRQDPGQGLRLIYYSQIVNDFQKGDIAEGYSVSREKKESFPLTVTSAQKNPTAFYLCASSDRAARTEAFFGQGTRLTVV.

The rearrangement uses TRBV28 and TRBJ1-2; a weak D match, TRBD1 (6 bases). Germline CDR1 MDHEN, CDR2 SYDVKM. The CDR3 has 13 amino acids. Trimming removed 3 bases at V and 6 bases at J, with 11 bases between. CDR3 sequence (DNA): TGTGCCAGCAGTTTTTCAGGGGAGAATGGCTACACCTTC. Its translation: CASSFSGENGYTF.

The chain is built from TRBV6-1 and TRBJ1-2; D may be TRBD1 (5 bases). Germline CDR1 and CDR2: MNHNS and SASEGT. Trimming stripped 3 bases from V and 7 bases from J, with 15 bases between. This CDR3 has 14 amino acids. The CDR3 bases are TGTGCCAGCAGTGATTGGAACAGGAAGGGTGGCTACACCTTC. It codes for CASSDWNRKGGYTF.

DNA for the CDR3: TGTGCCAGCAGTCTATCTCTCGGGACAGAATATAATTCACCCCTCCACTTT. This sequence encodes CASSLSLGTEYNSPLHF. The rearrangement uses TRBV11-2 and TRBJ1-6; 7 bases align to TRBD1. Germline V gene lookup returns CDR1 SGHAT and CDR2 FQNNGV. The CDR3 runs to 17 residues. The V segment lost 6 bases and the J segment 4 bases; nucleotides outside the gene matches: 12.

The gene calls are TRBV13 and TRBJ1-2; D uncertain. From germline, CDR1 is PRHDT and CDR2 FYEKMQ (reference sequence). V lost 5 bases, J lost 1 base, and 8 bases lay in between. The CDR3 has 13 amino acids. The CDR3 reads CASSQAGNYGYTF. The CDR3, as DNA: TGTGCCAGCAGCCAGGCCGGTAACTATGGCTACACCTTC.

The genes are TRBV30 and TRBJ1-5; tentatively, D is TRBD1 (5 bases). The germline CDR1 and CDR2 sequences are GTSNPN and SVGIG (reference sequence). The CDR3 is 15 residues long. The V and J ends lost 3 bases and 3 bases respectively, with 15 bases between them. DNA for the CDR3: TGTGCCTGGAGCCCTCGGGGGGGTCTCAATCAGCCCCAGCATTTT. Its protein product is CAWSPRGGLNQPQHF. The complete variable domain, with remaining parts taken from reference TRBV30 and TRBJ1-5, reads SQTIHQWPATLVQPVGSPLSLECTVEGTSNPNLYWYRQAAGRGLQLLFYSVGIGQISSEVPQNLSASRPQDRQFILSSKKLLLSDSGFYLCAWSPRGGLNQPQHFGDGTRLSIL.

In its sample, this clone was seen once. The CDR3 loop is CASSARGRVNTEAFF. The CDR3 DNA sequence: TGTGCCAGCAGCGCCCGCGGTCGGGTGAACACTGAAGCTTTCTTT. J is TRBJ1-1 and V is TRBV7-8, with no clear D. Germline V lookup: CDR1 SGHVS, CDR2 FQNEAQ. The germline V and J ends were trimmed by 5 bases and 0 bases, with 13 bases remaining between them. The CDR3 sequence is 15 residues long.

J is TRBJ2-7 and V is TRBV7-8; D is unclear. The CDR3 is 18 residues long. In germline, CDR1 is SGHVS, CDR2 FQNEAQ. Deletions cut 0 bases from V and 3 bases from J, with 21 bases between. The CDR3 DNA follows: TGTGCCAGCAGCTTAGCAGGTTCTAGGCCAAATAGGCTCTACGAGCAGTACTTC. Translated, it gives CASSLAGSRPNRLYEQYF.

This chain connects TRBV6-4 to TRBJ1-2; D uncertain. The V gene's germline CDR1 is MRHNA and CDR2 SNTAGT. The CDR3 is made up of 12 amino acids. Trimming removed 2 bases at V and 4 bases at J, with 5 bases between. The chain's CDR3 is CASSDPGYGYTF. The CDR3 nucleotides are TGTGCCAGCAGTGACCCCGGCTATGGCTACACCTTC.

The rearrangement links TRBV10-2 to TRBJ2-7, with 11 nucleotides matching TRBD1. In germline, CDR1 is WSHSY, CDR2 SAAADI. The V segment lost 6 bases and the J segment 3 bases; nucleotides outside the gene matches: 7. This CDR3 contains 15 residues. The CDR3 protein is CASRTGQGANYEQYF. The CDR3 nucleotides are TGCGCCAGCAGGACTGGACAGGGGGCGAACTACGAGCAGTACTTC.

The chain couples TRBV28 to TRBJ2-7, with 8 bases aligning to TRBD1. V lost 5 bases to trimming and J lost 5 bases; unmatched junction nucleotides: 5. This CDR3 contains 13 residues. In germline, CDR1 is MDHEN, CDR2 SYDVKM. CDR3 loop: CASSQTGDHEQYF. DNA for the CDR3: TGTGCCAGCAGTCAGACAGGGGACCACGAGCAGTACTTC. The whole variable domain, remainder taken from reference TRBV28 and TRBJ2-7, is DVKVTQSSRYLVKRTGEKVFLECVQDMDHENMFWYRQDPGLGLRLIYFSYDVKMKEKGDIPEGYSVSREKKERFSLILESASTNQTSMYLCASSQTGDHEQYFGPGTRLTVT.

V gene TRBV7-2 combines with J gene TRBJ1-6; no clear D. This CDR3 is 12 amino acids long. Trimming took off 3 bases at V and 6 bases at J, with 3 bases between the two ends. Looked up from germline, CDR1 is SGHTA and CDR2 is FQGNSA. The CDR3 loop reads CASSFSNSPLHF. CDR3 bases: TGTGCCAGCAGCTTCAGTAATTCACCCCTCCACTTT.

This chain uses TRBV14 with TRBJ1-6; D remains unclear. CDR3 length: 12 residues. Germline lookup yields CDR1 SGHDN and CDR2 FVKESK. V dropped 2 bases and J dropped 10 bases, with 6 bases sitting between them. CDR3 nucleotides: TGTGCCAGCAGCCAAAGGTTCTCACCCCTCCACTTT. Its protein product is CASSQRFSPLHF.